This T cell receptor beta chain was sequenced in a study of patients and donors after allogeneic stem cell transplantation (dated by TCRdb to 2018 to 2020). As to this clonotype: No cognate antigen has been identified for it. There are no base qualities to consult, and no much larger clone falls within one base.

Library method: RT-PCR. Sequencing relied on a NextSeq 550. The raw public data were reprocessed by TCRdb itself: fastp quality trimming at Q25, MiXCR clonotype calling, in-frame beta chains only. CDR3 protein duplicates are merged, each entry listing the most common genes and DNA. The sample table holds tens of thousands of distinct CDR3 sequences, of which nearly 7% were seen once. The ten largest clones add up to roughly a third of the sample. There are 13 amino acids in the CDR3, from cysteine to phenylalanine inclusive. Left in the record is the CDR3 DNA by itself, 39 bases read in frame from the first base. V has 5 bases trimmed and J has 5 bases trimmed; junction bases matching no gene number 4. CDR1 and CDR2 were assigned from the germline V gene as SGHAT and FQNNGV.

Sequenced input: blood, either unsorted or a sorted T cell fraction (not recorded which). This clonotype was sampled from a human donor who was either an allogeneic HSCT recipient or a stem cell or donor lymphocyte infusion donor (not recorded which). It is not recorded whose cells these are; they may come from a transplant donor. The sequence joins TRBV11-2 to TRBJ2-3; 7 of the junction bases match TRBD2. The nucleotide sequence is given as TGTGCCAGCAGCCAGCGGGGTGGAGATACGCAGTATTTT. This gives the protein CASSQRGGDTQYF.